These T cell receptor beta chains were read from a single sample in a study of PD-L1 blockade in urothelial cancer. Here immunoSEQ multiplex PCR was the method, and the copy in TCRdb shows in-frame clones only, minus some. The sample gives around 100,000 clones, roughly nine tenths of which show up once; almost 0.95% is in the top ten. The sequencing here drew on PBMCs, taken around atezolizumab (anti-PD-L1) treatment. The receptors originated from an elderly woman with urothelial cancer. Each CDR3 is given with its conserved first and last residue. A D gene is named only where the DNA matches it firmly. For some rows the clone size is stated as once, few or many, or as a class when expanded; others skip it.

d_call	v_call	j_call	clone_size	cdr3_aa	cdr3_nt
TRBD2	TRBV18	TRBJ2-1	-	CASSPRLAGGPREIGNEQFF	TGTGCCAGCTCACCCCGATTAGCGGGAGGGCCACGGGAGATTGGCAATGAGCAGTTCTTC
TRBD2	TRBV5-1	TRBJ2-3	-	CASSPGGSVTDTQYF	TGCGCCAGCAGCCCGGGAGGCTCAGTCACAGATACGCAGTATTTT
TRBD2	TRBV11-3	TRBJ2-1	-	CASSLTSGSYNEQFF	TGTGCCAGCAGCTTAACTAGCGGATCCTACAATGAGCAGTTCTTC
TRBD2	TRBV28	TRBJ2-5	few	CASSFGLAGKQETQYF	TGTGCCAGCAGTTTCGGGCTAGCGGGAAAACAAGAGACCCAGTACTTC
-	TRBV28	TRBJ1-1	-	CASRSVNTEAFF	TGTGCCAGCAGGTCGGTGAACACTGAAGCTTTCTTT
TRBD2	TRBV5-1	TRBJ2-1	-	CASSNSGRGNEQFF	TGCGCCAGCAGTAATAGCGGGAGGGGCAATGAGCAGTTCTTC
-	TRBV28	TRBJ1-2	-	CAIEGGANYGYTF	TGTGCCATCGAGGGAGGGGCGAACTATGGCTACACCTTC
TRBD1	TRBV7-9	TRBJ2-3	-	CASSPLGQGFTDTQYF	TGTGCCAGCAGCCCACTGGGACAGGGCTTCACAGATACGCAGTATTTT
TRBD2	TRBV10-1	TRBJ2-7	-	CASSDGGVGLYEQYF	TGCGCCAGCAGTGACGGGGGGGTAGGTCTCTACGAGCAGTACTTC
TRBD2	TRBV14	TRBJ2-1	-	CASSPPPGLAERNEQFF	TGTGCCAGCAGCCCCCCCCCGGGACTAGCGGAAAGGAATGAGCAGTTCTTC
-	TRBV7-9	TRBJ2-7	few	CASSPLRGTYEQYF	TGTGCCAGCAGCCCCTTACGGGGTACCTACGAGCAGTACTTC
-	TRBV30	TRBJ2-7	once	CAWAQSYEQYF	TGTGCCTGGGCACAATCCTACGAGCAGTACTTC
-	TRBV5-4	TRBJ1-2	-	CASSPTSGANYGYTF	TGTGCCAGCAGCCCCACCTCAGGGGCCAACTATGGCTACACCTTC
TRBD1	TRBV19	TRBJ1-2	-	CASSIGWLDRAANYGYTF	TGTGCCAGTAGTATAGGGTGGCTGGACAGGGCGGCTAACTATGGCTACACCTTC
TRBD1	TRBV5-5	TRBJ2-7	-	CASSSGTGGGRSYEQYF	TGTGCCAGCAGCTCCGGGACAGGGGGTGGAAGATCTTACGAGCAGTACTTC
-	TRBV2	TRBJ1-2	once	CASSGQLNLYGYTF	TGTGCCAGCAGTGGACAGTTAAACCTCTATGGCTACACCTTC
-	TRBV28	TRBJ2-2	-	CASNGPLPIYTGELFF	TGTGCCAGCAATGGGCCGCTCCCCATATACACCGGGGAGCTGTTTTTT
-	TRBV4-1	TRBJ1-5	-	CASSQDQATSNQPQHF	TGCGCCAGCAGCCAAGATCAGGCTACGAGCAATCAGCCCCAGCATTTT
-	TRBV4-2	TRBJ2-1	once	CASSQDGASNEQFF	TGTGCCAGCAGCCAAGACGGAGCGAGCAATGAGCAGTTCTTC
TRBD1	TRBV19	TRBJ2-3	-	CASSPTGYTDTQYF	TGTGCCAGTAGCCCGACAGGGTATACAGATACGCAGTATTTT
-	TRBV9	TRBJ2-1	-	CASSPTVYNEQFF	TGTGCCAGCAGCCCAACAGTCTACAATGAGCAGTTCTTC
-	TRBV29-1	TRBJ2-4	-	CSVADLLAKNIQYF	TGCAGCGTTGCGGACTTACTAGCCAAAAACATTCAGTACTTC
-	TRBV30	TRBJ2-2	-	CAWSWGGGLNTGELFF	TGTGCCTGGAGTTGGGGGGGCGGTTTGAACACCGGGGAGCTGTTTTTT
TRBD2	TRBV7-3	TRBJ2-2	-	CASSSGTSGIRTGELFF	TGTGCCAGCAGCTCCGGGACTAGCGGGATTCGGACCGGGGAGCTGTTTTTT
TRBD2	TRBV28	TRBJ2-1	-	CASSFPGTSGLHEQFF	TGTGCCAGCAGTTTCCCTGGGACTAGCGGGCTACATGAGCAGTTCTTC
-	TRBV5-6	TRBJ2-7	-	CASSLWQGGPPEQYF	TGTGCCAGCAGCTTGTGGCAAGGCGGTCCCCCTGAGCAGTACTTC
TRBD2	TRBV4-2	TRBJ2-5	-	CASSQMALAGGTQYF	TGTGCCAGCAGCCAAATGGCGTTAGCGGGAGGGACCCAGTACTTC
-	TRBV10-1	TRBJ1-1	-	CASSVRTSGTEAFF	TGCGCCAGCAGTGTCAGGACATCGGGCACTGAAGCTTTCTTT
-	TRBV11-2	TRBJ2-2	-	CASSSIAKNTGELFF	TGTGCCAGCAGCTCTATAGCGAAGAACACCGGGGAGCTGTTTTTT
-	TRBV2	TRBJ2-7	once	CASINGGFDEQYF	TGTGCCAGCATCAACGGGGGATTCGACGAGCAGTACTTC
TRBD1	TRBV19	TRBJ2-7	-	CASSTLDRGEEQYF	TGTGCCAGTAGTACCCTGGACAGGGGTGAAGAGCAGTACTTC
TRBD1	TRBV5-1	TRBJ2-7	-	CASSGRTGYVHEQYF	TGCGCCAGCAGCGGGAGGACAGGGTACGTCCACGAGCAGTACTTC
-	TRBV10-1	TRBJ1-3	-	CASASGSLRSGDTIYF	TGCGCCAGTGCCTCGGGATCACTCCGGAGTGGGGACACCATATATTTT
TRBD2	TRBV6-1	TRBJ2-7	-	CASSTSENRDYLYF	TGTGCCAGCAGTACCTCGGAGAACCGGGACTACTTGTACTTC
TRBD1	TRBV4-1	TRBJ1-1	few	CASRRTGTNTEAFF	TGCGCCAGCAGACGGACAGGGACGAACACTGAAGCTTTCTTT
TRBD2	TRBV30	TRBJ2-5	-	CAWSTGLAETQYF	TGTGCCTGGAGTACGGGACTAGCAGAGACCCAGTACTTC
-	TRBV27	TRBJ1-1	-	CASSSLPPNTEAFF	TGTGCCAGCAGTTCCCTCCCCCCGAACACTGAAGCTTTCTTT
-	TRBV10-3	TRBJ2-1	-	CASRQKPGDEQFF	TGTGCCAGTAGACAGAAACCCGGCGATGAGCAGTTCTTC
-	TRBV7-9	TRBJ2-5	-	CASSLRMGGTETQYF	TGTGCCAGCAGCTTAAGGATGGGGGGTACGGAGACCCAGTACTTC
-	TRBV7-2	TRBJ2-3	-	CASSSPQNTQYF	TGTGCCAGCAGCTCCCCCCAAAATACGCAGTATTTT
-	TRBV5-6	TRBJ1-1	-	CASSRTQQGNTEAFF	TGTGCCAGCAGCCGCACACAACAGGGGAACACTGAAGCTTTCTTT
-	TRBV2	TRBJ2-1	-	CASSGDSSYNEQFF	TGTGCCAGCAGCGGGGACTCATCCTACAATGAGCAGTTCTTC
-	TRBV30	TRBJ1-2	once	CAWSTGFPYGYTF	TGTGCCTGGAGTACGGGTTTCCCCTATGGCTACACCTTC
-	TRBV15	TRBJ1-5	-	CATSRDGPPRASNQPQHF	TGTGCCACCAGCAGAGATGGGCCCCCCAGGGCTAGCAATCAGCCCCAGCATTTT
-	TRBV2	TRBJ2-5	-	CASSLSLLMETQYF	TGTGCCAGCAGCCTATCGCTTTTAATGGAGACCCAGTACTTC
TRBD1	TRBV29-1	TRBJ1-2	-	CSGRTGNGYTF	TGCAGCGGTAGGACAGGGAATGGCTACACCTTC
-	TRBV7-2	TRBJ1-1	-	CASSLYGFDTEAFF	TGTGCCAGCAGCTTATACGGGTTTGACACTGAAGCTTTCTTT
TRBD2	TRBV5-1	TRBJ2-5	-	CASRLLAGVQETQYF	TGCGCCAGCAGACTTCTAGCGGGAGTGCAAGAGACCCAGTACTTC
TRBD2	TRBV27	TRBJ2-7	-	CASTPTGLAGAYEQYF	TGTGCCAGCACCCCCACGGGACTAGCGGGAGCTTACGAGCAGTACTTC
-	TRBV28	TRBJ1-5	-	CASRTALNQPQHF	TGTGCCAGCCGGACAGCCTTGAATCAGCCCCAGCATTTT
-	TRBV15	TRBJ2-1	-	CATSRDRQVYNEQFF	TGTGCCACCAGCAGAGATAGACAGGTTTACAATGAGCAGTTCTTC
TRBD1	TRBV7-9	TRBJ1-1	-	CASSLDQGAYTEAFF	TGTGCCAGCAGCTTAGATCAGGGGGCCTACACTGAAGCTTTCTTT
-	TRBV28	TRBJ1-1	-	CARVVMRKGERNTEAFF	TGTGCCAGGGTGGTGATGAGGAAAGGAGAGAGGAACACTGAAGCTTTCTTT
-	TRBV4-1	TRBJ2-7	once	CASSQGQYEQYF	TGCGCCAGCAGCCAAGGACAATACGAGCAGTACTTC